Presented here are 24 T cell receptor beta chains from one specimen sequenced in a study of shared clonotypes between healthy human individuals. Assay: immunoSEQ multiplex PCR; the TCRdb copy retains only in-frame clones and omits some. The table has under 2,000,000 clones, just under 95% seen once. CD45RO negativity and positive selection for CCR7 defined naive CD8 cells, a population that excluded terminally differentiated effector memory CD45RA+ cells. Sequencing input: naive CD8+ T cells sorted from blood. The receptors stem from a man aged 18-30 years in good health.

The chain uses TRBV4-3 and TRBJ2-3; 7 positions agree with TRBD2. The CDR3 has 17 amino acids. Trimming removed 0 bases from V and 0 bases from J; junction bases left unmatched: 6. Germline values: CDR1 LGHNA, CDR2 YSLEER. Here the CDR3 reads CASSQDRDSGSTDTQYF. CDR3 DNA sequence: TGCGCCAGCAGCCAAGATCGGGATAGCGGGAGCACAGATACGCAGTATTTT.

This sequence joins TRBV28 and TRBJ2-7, with D possibly TRBD2 on 5 matching bases. The germline CDR1 and CDR2 sequences are MDHEN and SYDVKM. This CDR3 contains 16 residues. The V and J ends lost 5 bases and 2 bases respectively, with 19 bases between them. CDR3 region: CASSPGVLGLAYEQYF. For the CDR3, the DNA is TGTGCCAGCAGTCCCGGGGTGTTAGGACTGGCCTACGAGCAGTACTTC.

The V call is TRBV2, the J call TRBJ2-1; D unresolved. This CDR3 spans 12 amino acids. V gave up 11 bases and J gave up 6 bases, with 14 bases separating them. Germline CDR1 SNHLY, CDR2 FYNNEI. CDR3 nucleotides: TGTGCCTCCCCCTTAGGTGTCAATGAGCAGTTCTTC. Its translation is CASPLGVNEQFF.

J is TRBJ2-5 and V is TRBV9, with D tentatively TRBD1 (6 bases). Between the trimmed V and J ends, which lost 0 bases and 3 bases, there was a span of 9 bases. Per the germline V gene, CDR1 is SGDLS and CDR2 is YYNGEE. The CDR3 runs 14 residues. CDR3 amino acids: CASSVGHREETQYF. In DNA form, the CDR3 reads TGTGCCAGCAGCGTAGGACACAGGGAAGAGACCCAGTACTTC.

The genes are TRBV4-1 and TRBJ1-1; no definite D call. The CDR3 contains 14 residues. V shed 0 bases and J shed 6 bases, with 11 bases lying between them. The germline V gene encodes CDR1 MGHRA and CDR2 YSYEKL. The CDR3 loop reads CASSQDRGGAEAFF. Written as DNA, the CDR3 is TGCGCCAGCAGCCAAGATCGTGGAGGAGCTGAAGCTTTCTTT.

CDR3 protein: CACPGRDGTDTQYF. The CDR3 DNA reads as TGTGCCTGCCCGGGGCGGGATGGCACAGATACGCAGTATTTT. The gene calls are TRBV30 and TRBJ2-3, with TRBD2 as a possible D gene (6 bases). Trimming cost V 6 bases and J 1 base, with 14 bases left between them. This CDR3 region has 14 residues. Looked up from germline, CDR1 is GTSNPN and CDR2 is SVGIG (reference sequence). Full variable domain (outside the CDR3, taken from reference TRBV30 and TRBJ2-3): SQTIHQWPATLVQPVGSPLSLECTVEGTSNPNLYWYRQAAGRGLQLLFYSVGIGQISSEVPQNLSASRPQDRQFILSSKKLLLSDSGFYLCACPGRDGTDTQYFGPGTRLTVL.

The chain combines TRBV2 with TRBJ2-3; a weak D match, TRBD1 (6 bases). This CDR3 contains 15 residues. V lost 11 bases and J lost 2, with 20 bases in between. Germline-derived CDR1 and CDR2 are SNHLY and FYNNEI. The CDR3 DNA follows: TGTGCCCTTAAACCCAGACAGGCGAACACAGATACGCAGTATTTT. This encodes CALKPRQANTDTQYF.

The V call is TRBV11-2, the J call TRBJ2-3; D might be TRBD1 (6 bases). This CDR3 is built from 15 residues. In germline, CDR1 is SGHAT, CDR2 FQNNGV. V shed 5 bases and J shed 6 bases, with 18 bases lying between them. In DNA, the CDR3 is TGTGCCAGCAGCCCTCTAGGGGGACCGGCGGATACGCAGTATTTT. Its translation is CASSPLGGPADTQYF.

The chain carries TRBV30 and TRBJ2-1, with 14 bases lining up with TRBD2. This CDR3 is 15 amino acids long. In germline, CDR1 is GTSNPN, CDR2 SVGIG (reference sequence). Trimming at V came to 3 bases and at J to 5 bases, leaving 3 bases not matched to a gene. CDR3 sequence: CAWRGTSGGHNEQFF. DNA of the CDR3: TGTGCCTGGAGAGGGACTAGCGGGGGCCACAATGAGCAGTTCTTC. Using reference TRBV30 and TRBJ2-1 for the parts outside the CDR3, the full variable domain is SQTIHQWPATLVQPVGSPLSLECTVEGTSNPNLYWYRQAAGRGLQLLFYSVGIGQISSEVPQNLSASRPQDRQFILSSKKLLLSDSGFYLCAWRGTSGGHNEQFFGPGTRLTVL.

This chain links TRBV4-1 with TRBJ2-2, with D tentatively TRBD2 (5 bases). The CDR3 covers 18 residues. Per the germline V gene, CDR1 is MGHRA and CDR2 is YSYEKL. The V and J ends lost 0 bases and 4 bases respectively, with 18 bases between them. CDR3: CASSQDPPGVLVTGELFF. The CDR3 nucleotides read TGCGCCAGCAGCCAAGATCCGCCCGGGGTCCTCGTCACCGGGGAGCTGTTTTTT.

The V gene is TRBV7-9, the J gene TRBJ2-3; 7 nucleotides agree with TRBD2. V shed 3 bases, J shed 5 bases, and the junction held 11 bases outside the gene matches. The CDR3 has 16 residues. CDR1 is SEHNR and CDR2 is FQNEAQ in the germline V gene (reference sequence). CDR3 in DNA: TGTGCCAGCAGCTTTGACCTAAAGACTAGCCAAGATACGCAGTATTTT. This codes for CASSFDLKTSQDTQYF.

This sequence joins TRBV9 and TRBJ2-7, with D possibly matching TRBD1 (5 bases). The CDR3 is 14 amino acids. V lost 0 bases, J lost 3 bases, and 10 bases lay in between. Germline V gene lookup returns CDR1 SGDLS and CDR2 YYNGEE. The CDR3 protein is CASSVAPGHYEQYF. DNA of the CDR3: TGTGCCAGCAGCGTAGCTCCAGGGCACTACGAGCAGTACTTC.

The rearrangement uses TRBV4-1 and TRBJ1-1; TRBD1 is a possible D gene (6 bases). V was pared by 2 bases and J by 11 bases, with 12 bases between. This CDR3 comprises 12 residues. CDR1 is MGHRA, CDR2 YSYEKL, per germline. The CDR3 loop reads CASSQTGSSAFF. In DNA, the CDR3 is TGCGCCAGCAGCCAAACAGGGTCGTCTGCTTTCTTT.

This chain joins TRBV6-6 and TRBJ2-4; D possibly corresponds to TRBD2 (5 bases). The CDR3 is 16 amino acids. V was shortened by 4 bases and J by 0 bases, with 13 bases between the two germline ends. Looked up from germline, CDR1 is MNHNY and CDR2 is SVGAGI (reference sequence). The CDR3 is CASSSEGLLAKNIQYF. As DNA, the CDR3 is TGTGCCAGCAGTTCAGAGGGATTACTAGCCAAAAACATTCAGTACTTC.

The chain couples TRBV4-1 to TRBJ1-2, with D hard to call. The CDR3 extends over 14 amino acids. Between the trimmed V and J ends, which lost 5 bases and 5 bases, there was a span of 15 bases. Looked up from germline, CDR1 is MGHRA and CDR2 is YSYEKL. The DNA for the CDR3 is TGCGCCAGCAGCTCGCCGGTCATCGCTTATGGCTACACCTTC. As protein: CASSSPVIAYGYTF.

This rearrangement joins TRBV2 to TRBJ2-7; TRBD1 matches 10 bases. The CDR3 loop spans 16 amino acids. Trimming removed 6 bases from V and 0 bases from J; junction bases left unmatched: 8. CDR1 is SNHLY, CDR2 FYNNEI, per germline. DNA for the CDR3: TGTGCCAGCAGGGAGACAGGGGGCCTCAGCTCCTACGAGCAGTACTTC. Its protein product is CASRETGGLSSYEQYF.

The CDR3 protein is CASSPQGEGNYGYTF. CDR3 in DNA: TGTGCCAGCAGCCCTCAGGGAGAGGGGAACTATGGCTACACCTTC. This chain uses TRBV13 with TRBJ1-2, with D maybe TRBD1 (5 bases). There are 15 residues in the CDR3. Trimming took off 5 bases at V and 2 bases at J, with 15 bases between the two ends. CDR1 is PRHDT, CDR2 FYEKMQ, per germline (reference sequence).

This clone was picked up one time. V and J are TRBV14 and TRBJ2-4; tentatively, D is TRBD1 (5 bases). V was shortened by 1 base and J by 0 bases, with 10 bases between the two germline ends. Germline CDR1 reads SGHDN; CDR2 reads FVKESK. The CDR3 is 16 residues long. CDR3 region: CASSQGTPVAKNIQYF. In DNA form, the CDR3 reads TGTGCCAGCAGCCAAGGGACACCCGTAGCCAAAAACATTCAGTACTTC.

On this clone: Other DNA sequences in this sample translate to the same CDR3. The genes are TRBV9 and TRBJ2-7; 7 bases are shared with TRBD1. This CDR3 region has 14 residues. Germline assignment: CDR1 SGDLS and CDR2 YYNGEE. With 4 bases clipped from V and 4 bases from J, the junction kept 8 bases outside the gene matches. The DNA of the CDR3 is TGTGCCAGCAGCCCAGCAGGGGGATCGTACGAGCAGTACTTC. Its protein product is CASSPAGGSYEQYF.

J is TRBJ2-7 and V is TRBV29-1; either TRBD1 or TRBD2 may fit D (6 bases each). Germline lookup yields CDR1 SQVTM and CDR2 ANQGSEA. The V end lost 3 bases, the J end lost 3 bases, and 15 bases lay between the germline ends. CDR3 size: 14 residues. As DNA, the CDR3 is TGCAGCGTTGACGCGGGACAACCAGACTACGAGCAGTACTTC. This encodes CSVDAGQPDYEQYF.

V gene TRBV27 combines with J gene TRBJ1-4; perhaps TRBD1 as D (5 bases). Trimming removed 1 base at V and 2 bases at J, with 8 bases between. Germline CDR1 is MNHEY and CDR2 is SMNVEV (reference sequence). This CDR3 contains 15 residues. CDR3 loop: CASSLYRGTNEKLFF. The CDR3 coding sequence is TGTGCCAGCAGTTTATATAGGGGTACTAATGAAAAACTGTTTTTT.

V is TRBV30 and J is TRBJ2-1; D is ambiguous. Germline loops: CDR1 GTSNPN, CDR2 SVGIG (reference sequence). The CDR3 is 13 residues long. With 1 base removed from V and 0 bases from J, the gap between germline ends came to 4 bases. The CDR3 nucleotides read TGTGCCTGGAGTGAACACTCCTACAATGAGCAGTTCTTC. It yields the protein CAWSEHSYNEQFF.

This rearrangement joins TRBV7-2 to TRBJ2-7, with 8 bases lining up with TRBD2. The CDR3 has 17 amino acids. The V segment lost 6 bases and the J segment 3 bases; nucleotides outside the gene matches: 16. Germline V gene data show CDR1 as SGHTA and CDR2 as FQGNSA. CDR3: CASRALAGLNQSYEQYF. Written as DNA, the CDR3 is TGTGCCAGCAGAGCCCTAGCGGGTCTGAACCAAAGCTACGAGCAGTACTTC.

CDR3 residues: CASSSVPGGPSGNTIYF. The CDR3 DNA is TGTGCCAGCAGCTCCGTCCCTGGGGGACCCTCTGGAAACACCATATATTTT. This chain connects TRBV13 to TRBJ1-3, with a possible D match to TRBD1 (5 bases). The CDR3 covers 17 residues. Germline assignment: CDR1 PRHDT and CDR2 FYEKMQ (reference sequence). V was clipped by 4 bases and J by 0 bases, with 16 bases between them. Full variable domain (remainder filled in from reference TRBV13 and TRBJ1-3): AAGVIQSPRHLIKEKRETATLKCYPIPRHDTVYWYQQGPGQDPQFLISFYEKMQSDKGSIPDRFSAQQFSDYHSELNMSSLELGDSALYFCASSSVPGGPSGNTIYFGEGSWLTVV.